Below, 30 T cell receptor beta chains from the same sample are listed, as sequenced in a study of cytomegalovirus exposure and HLA in healthy donors. PCR amplification relied on 60 Vbeta primers (plus 13 Jbeta primers). Measured with immunoSEQ multiplex PCR; TCRdb has only the in-frame clones, and not every one. In the table there are around 20,000 clones, around 80% of which are singletons. The source material was PBMCs. The source is a human donor in good health.

The chain couples TRBV6-5 to TRBJ1-2, with 8 bases matching TRBD1. CDR3 length equals 13 residues. After removal of 6 bases from V and 8 bases from J, the junction contained 8 bases not matched to a gene. Per germline, CDR1 MNHEY and CDR2 SVGAGI. The CDR3, as DNA: TGTGCCAGCAGCCAGGGGGCGCGAGGCGGCTACACCTTC. Translated: CASSQGARGGYTF.

The chain links TRBV6-6 to TRBJ1-2; 10 bases match TRBD1. Germline trimming cut 5 bases from V and 5 bases from J; bases unmatched to any gene: 8. CDR1 MNHNY and CDR2 SVGAGI come from the germline V gene (reference sequence). This CDR3 comprises 15 residues. This chain's CDR3 is CASSTTGGNVYGYTF. CDR3 coding DNA: TGTGCCAGCAGTACGACAGGGGGCAATGTGTATGGCTACACCTTC.

The sample holds one count of this clone. The chain is built from TRBV6-5 and TRBJ1-2; D is uncertain. Germline CDR1 is MNHEY and CDR2 is SVGAGI. V was cut by 7 bases and J by 7 bases, with 16 bases left in between. There are 13 residues in the CDR3. The CDR3 DNA sequence: TGTGCCAGCACCCCGGCGGGTTACTCTGGCTACACCTTC. This gives the protein CASTPAGYSGYTF.

The rearrangement links TRBV9 to TRBJ2-3; 7 positions agree with TRBD2. The CDR3 is 15 amino acids. After removal of 6 bases from V and 1 base from J, the junction contained 8 bases not matched to a gene. From germline, CDR1 is SGDLS and CDR2 YYNGEE. The chain's CDR3 is CASTPGGRGTDTQYF. Here the CDR3 DNA reads TGTGCCAGCACCCCGGGAGGAAGGGGCACAGATACGCAGTATTTT. Full variable domain (remainder filled in from reference TRBV9 and TRBJ2-3): DSGVTQTPKHLITATGQRVTLRCSPRSGDLSVYWYQQSLDQGLQFLIQYYNGEERAKGNILERFSAQQFPDLHSELNLSSLELGDSALYFCASTPGGRGTDTQYFGPGTRLTVL.

CDR3 sequence: CASSILQGLSNQPQHF. The CDR3 nucleotides read TGTGCCAGTAGTATTCTCCAGGGCTTAAGCAATCAGCCCCAGCATTTT. This rearrangement joins TRBV19 to TRBJ1-5, with a tentative D call TRBD1 (5 bases). This CDR3 has 16 residues. The V end was cut by 3 bases, the J end by 1 base, with 13 bases between. CDR1 is LNHDA, CDR2 SQIVND, per germline (reference sequence).

The chain joins TRBV11-2 to TRBJ2-5, with 9 bases aligning to TRBD2. The last part of the DNA fits TRBJ2-7 better; the J call may be wrong. CDR3 length equals 18 residues. Germline-derived CDR1 and CDR2 are SGHAT and FQNNGV. The CDR3 protein is CASSLDRGVWREGYEQYF. The CDR3 DNA follows: TGTGCCAGCAGCTTAGATAGGGGGGTTTGGCGGGAGGGTTACGAGCAGTACTTC.

V is TRBV18 and J is TRBJ2-5; weak D call: TRBD1 (5 bases). This CDR3 contains 15 residues. The V end lost 3 bases, the J end lost 4 bases, and 15 bases lay between the germline ends. Per the germline V gene, CDR1 is KGHSH and CDR2 is LQKENI. Here the CDR3 reads CASSPRQGSSETQYF. The CDR3 DNA reads TGTGCCAGCTCACCGCGGCAGGGAAGTTCAGAGACCCAGTACTTC. The full variable domain, with the rest looked up from reference TRBV18 and TRBJ2-5, is NAGVMQNPRHLVRRRGQEARLRCSPMKGHSHVYWYRQLPEEGLKFMVYLQKENIIDESGMPKERFSAEFPKEGPSILRIQQVVRGDSAAYFCASSPRQGSSETQYFGPGTRLLVL.

This clone has only one observation. V gene TRBV15 combines with J gene TRBJ1-2; a weak D match, TRBD1 (5 bases). The CDR3 is made up of 13 amino acids. Germline V gene sequence: CDR1 LNHNV, CDR2 YYDKDF (reference sequence). Trimming pared 3 bases from V and 8 bases from J, leaving 13 bases between. The DNA for the CDR3 is TGTGCCACCAGCAGCAGGGCAGGCCAAGGCTACACCTTC. It translates to CATSSRAGQGYTF.

The chain combines TRBV18 with TRBJ1-4; maybe TRBD1 (5 bases). This CDR3 spans 15 amino acids. CDR1 and CDR2 from the germline V gene are KGHSH and LQKENI. Between the trimmed V and J ends, which lost 5 bases and 6 bases, there was a span of 16 bases. The CDR3 here is CASSKGDGGYEKLFF. The CDR3 DNA follows: TGTGCCAGCTCAAAAGGGGACGGAGGGTATGAAAAACTGTTTTTT.

The chain is built from TRBV19 and TRBJ2-7, with D possibly matching TRBD1 (6 bases). The V gene's germline CDR1 is LNHDA and CDR2 SQIVND (reference sequence). The CDR3 is 16 residues long. V lost 4 bases to trimming and J lost 0 bases, with 16 bases between them. CDR3 loop: CASSTTSTGFSYEQYF. As DNA, the CDR3 is TGTGCCAGTAGTACGACCTCGACAGGATTCTCCTACGAGCAGTACTTC. The full variable domain, in which reference TRBV19 and TRBJ2-7 provide the parts outside the CDR3, is DGGITQSPKYLFRKEGQNVTLSCEQNLNHDAMYWYRQDPGQGLRLIYYSQIVNDFQKGDIAEGYSVSREKKESFPLTVTSAQKNPTAFYLCASSTTSTGFSYEQYFGPGTRLTVT.

The chain recombines TRBV2 with TRBJ2-4; possible D gene TRBD1, 5 bases. V lost 4 bases and J 3 bases, leaving 13 bases between the germline ends. Germline CDR1 reads SNHLY; CDR2 reads FYNNEI. The CDR3 has 15 residues. Here the CDR3 reads CASSAQGVVKNIQYF. As DNA, the CDR3 is TGTGCCAGCAGTGCTCAGGGTGTTGTCAAAAACATTCAGTACTTC.

The V call is TRBV5-6, the J call TRBJ2-3; tentatively, D is TRBD1 (6 bases). Germline V gives CDR1 SGHDT, CDR2 YYEEEE. Trimming took 1 base from V and 1 from J, leaving 13 bases between them. This CDR3 spans 16 amino acids. The CDR3 DNA reads as TGTGCCAGCAGCTTGAATCGTGGGGGCGGCACAGATACGCAGTATTTT. Translating gives CASSLNRGGGTDTQYF.

This sequence joins TRBV11-2 and TRBJ1-1; TRBD1 is a possible D gene (5 bases). V gave up 5 bases and J gave up 3 bases, with 19 bases separating them. The CDR3 is 16 amino acids. CDR1 SGHAT and CDR2 FQNNGV come from the germline V gene. The CDR3 loop reads CASSRSGTFRYTEAFF. The CDR3 bases are TGTGCCAGCAGCCGTTCTGGGACTTTCCGGTACACTGAAGCTTTCTTT. Complete variable domain (other parts from reference TRBV11-2 and TRBJ1-1): EAGVAQSPRYKIIEKRQSVAFWCNPISGHATLYWYQQILGQGPKLLIQFQNNGVVDDSQLPKDRFSAERLKGVDSTLKIQPAKLEDSAVYLCASSRSGTFRYTEAFFGQGTRLTVV.

The chain has TRBV13 and TRBJ2-5; maybe TRBD1 (5 bases). The ends were cut back, 6 bases at V and 1 base at J, with 12 bases in the middle. The germline CDR1 and CDR2 sequences are PRHDT and FYEKMQ (reference sequence). The CDR3 extends over 14 amino acids. The CDR3 loop is CASSYRTTQETQYF. Here the CDR3 DNA reads TGTGCCAGCAGTTATAGGACAACCCAAGAGACCCAGTACTTC.

CDR3 loop: CASSQDPRWNTEAFF. CDR3 DNA sequence: TGTGCCAGCAGCCAAGATCCGAGATGGAACACTGAAGCTTTCTTT. The chain has TRBV14 and TRBJ1-1; the D is unclear. Germline lookup yields CDR1 SGHDN and CDR2 FVKESK. The CDR3 contains 15 residues. Deletions cut 0 bases from V and 1 base from J, with 9 bases between. Drawing the rest from reference TRBV14 and TRBJ1-1, the complete variable domain is EAGVTQFPSHSVIEKGQTVTLRCDPISGHDNLYWYRRVMGKEIKFLLHFVKESKQDESGMPNNRFLAERTGGTYSTLKVQPAELEDSGVYFCASSQDPRWNTEAFFGQGTRLTVV.

This clone turned up a few times. The chain uses TRBV7-9 and TRBJ2-7, with D perhaps TRBD1 (6 bases). Germline CDR1 and CDR2: SEHNR and FQNEAQ (reference sequence). The CDR3 loop spans 16 amino acids. Trimming removed 5 bases at V and 2 bases at J, with 19 bases between. The CDR3 DNA is TGTGCCAGCAGCCCGGGGTGGGGGCTCCATGCCTACGAGCAGTACTTC. Its protein is CASSPGWGLHAYEQYF.

The V and J genes are TRBV9 and TRBJ2-2; 12 bases are a match to TRBD2. After removal of 4 bases from V and 4 bases from J, the junction contained 11 bases not matched to a gene. The CDR3 is made up of 18 amino acids. The germline CDR1 and CDR2 sequences are SGDLS and YYNGEE. In nucleotides, the CDR3 is TGTGCCAGCAGCTCTGGACTAGCGGGGAGCAGGAGCACCGGGGAGCTGTTTTTT. Translating it yields CASSSGLAGSRSTGELFF.

The genes are TRBV19 and TRBJ1-2, with 7 bases matching TRBD1. The germline V gene has CDR1 LNHDA and CDR2 SQIVND (reference sequence). The CDR3 contains 14 residues. Trimming cost V 5 bases and J 6 bases; bases outside gene matches: 9. The CDR3 here is CASSETQGWNGYTF. The CDR3 DNA sequence: TGTGCCAGTAGTGAGACACAGGGGTGGAATGGCTACACCTTC.

The rearrangement joins TRBV15 to TRBJ1-2, with a possible D match to TRBD1 (5 bases). The CDR3 sequence is 16 residues long. Trimming took off 1 base at V and 4 bases at J, with 16 bases between the two ends. CDR1 LNHNV and CDR2 YYDKDF come from the germline V gene (reference sequence). The CDR3 DNA reads TGTGCCACCAGCAGAGGGTTAGGGGCGAGTGGCTATGGCTACACCTTC. Encoded protein: CATSRGLGASGYGYTF.

This rearrangement joins TRBV7-9 to TRBJ1-4; a weak D match, TRBD1 (6 bases). The CDR3 extends over 14 amino acids. Germline lookup yields CDR1 SEHNR and CDR2 FQNEAQ (reference sequence). V was cut by 1 base and J by 8 bases, with 11 bases left in between. The chain's CDR3 is CASSLVQGEEKLFF. Here the CDR3 DNA reads TGTGCCAGCAGCTTAGTACAGGGAGAGGAAAAACTGTTTTTT.

The CDR3: CASSPTGSNTEAFF. The CDR3 DNA follows: TGTGCCAGCTCACCGACAGGGTCAAACACTGAAGCTTTCTTT. This chain links TRBV18 with TRBJ1-1, with 7 bases aligning to TRBD1. The germline CDR1 and CDR2 sequences are KGHSH and LQKENI. The CDR3 has 14 residues. V trimming: 3 bases; J trimming: 2 bases; junction bases outside the gene matches: 3.

This chain connects TRBV6-5 to TRBJ1-4; D is unclear. CDR1 MNHEY and CDR2 SVGAGI come from the germline V gene. There are 12 residues in the CDR3. Trimming left V 8 bases short and J 5 bases short, with 9 bases between. Here the CDR3 DNA reads TGTGCCAGCCATCCGACAAATGAAAAACTGTTTTTT. Amino acids: CASHPTNEKLFF.

This clone came up once. The gene calls are TRBV7-2 and TRBJ1-3; no firm D call. V was shortened by 4 bases and J by 0 bases, with 7 bases between the two germline ends. The CDR3 has 14 residues. Germline CDR1 reads SGHTA; CDR2 reads FQGNSA. The CDR3 reads CASSSGISGNTIYF. CDR3 DNA: TGTGCCAGCAGCTCGGGTATCTCTGGAAACACCATATATTTT.

The V and J genes are TRBV6-5 and TRBJ1-1; TRBD1 agrees at 9 bases. The germline V gene encodes CDR1 MNHEY and CDR2 SVGAGI. The CDR3 loop spans 14 amino acids. V trimming: 6 bases; J trimming: 4 bases; junction bases outside the gene matches: 6. In nucleotides, the CDR3 is TGTGCCAGCAGGATACAGGGGGCGACCACTGAAGCTTTCTTT. It specifies CASRIQGATTEAFF.

The chain couples TRBV7-2 to TRBJ1-1, with a possible D match to TRBD1 (6 bases). CDR1 and CDR2 (germline): SGHTA, FQGNSA. V lost 1 base to trimming and J lost 4 bases, with 16 bases between them. This CDR3 has 16 residues. This chain's CDR3 is CASSLGVRGAGTEAFF. The CDR3 DNA sequence: TGTGCCAGCAGCTTAGGCGTGCGGGGGGCCGGCACTGAAGCTTTCTTT.

This clone has more than one count but fewer than ten. This chain uses TRBV11-2 with TRBJ1-1; the D gene is possibly TRBD1 (6 bases). This CDR3 region has 13 residues. V lost 7 bases and J 4 bases, leaving 13 bases between the germline ends. Germline V gene data show CDR1 as SGHAT and CDR2 as FQNNGV. This CDR3 reads CASTHQGTTEAFF. DNA of the CDR3: TGTGCCAGCACCCACCAGGGGACCACTGAAGCTTTCTTT.

This clone was observed once. The V gene is TRBV19, the J gene TRBJ2-7, with TRBD2 matching 11 bases. The CDR3 covers 15 residues. The germline V gene encodes CDR1 LNHDA and CDR2 SQIVND (reference sequence). With V trimmed by 8 bases and J by 6 bases, 12 bases remained unmatched. In DNA, the CDR3 is TGTGCCAGTGGACTAGCGGGCCGACCGACGGGCGAGCAGTACTTC. It translates to CASGLAGRPTGEQYF.

The chain links TRBV7-6 to TRBJ2-5; a weak D match, TRBD1 (5 bases). The CDR3 runs to 15 residues. Germline assignment: CDR1 SGHVS and CDR2 FNYEAQ. Trimming took off 4 bases at V and 0 bases at J, with 12 bases between the two ends. CDR3 sequence reads: CASSSPQGYQETQYF. The CDR3 DNA reads as TGTGCCAGCAGCTCCCCCCAGGGCTACCAAGAGACCCAGTACTTC.

This clone showed up just a few times. A read error may produce the germline difference seen at one junction end. The chain links TRBV5-5 to TRBJ2-7; D may be TRBD1 (7 bases). Germline V gene data show CDR1 as SGHKS and CDR2 as YYEKEE (reference sequence). The CDR3 has 14 amino acids. CDR3 sequence reads: CASSRGDSAYEQYF. The CDR3 DNA reads as TGCGCCAGCAGCCGCGGGGACAGTGCCTACGAGCAGTACTTC.

The chain recombines TRBV29-1 with TRBJ1-2; the D is unclear. Deletions cut 7 bases from V and 4 bases from J, with 10 bases between. The germline V gene encodes CDR1 SQVTM and CDR2 ANQGSEA. This CDR3 spans 11 amino acids. This CDR3 reads CSALVGYGYTF. CDR3 in DNA: TGCAGCGCTCTAGTAGGCTATGGCTACACCTTC.